The rows below give T cell receptor beta chains drawn from one sample of a study of cytomegalovirus exposure and HLA in healthy donors. The data were produced by immunoSEQ multiplex PCR, yet TCRdb's version contains in-frame clones alone and is incomplete. The sample comprises approximately 97,000 clones, under 90% of which are singletons, and around 4.2% rests with the top ten. Sequences were obtained from PBMCs. The receptors come from a woman aged 65 to 85 in good health and CMV-seropositive. The CDR3 runs from the conserved cysteine through the conserved F or W. A D gene is named only where the DNA matches it firmly. Rows give clone size only sometimes, using once, few, many, or a class for an expanded clone.

d_gene	v_gene	j_gene	abundance	CDR3aa	CDR3nt
.	TRBV6-1	TRBJ1-5	.	CASSGLGNREGQPQHF	TGTGCCAGCAGTGGGCTTGGGAACAGGGAGGGTCAGCCCCAGCATTTT
.	TRBV19	TRBJ2-7	once	CASSPGVEQYF	TGTGCCAGTAGTCCAGGGGTCGAGCAGTACTTC
.	TRBV7-2	TRBJ2-6	few	CASSRWGPGANVLTF	TGTGCCAGCAGCCGCTGGGGCCCTGGGGCCAACGTCCTGACTTTC
TRBD1	TRBV5-1	TRBJ2-5	.	CASRSTGGAETQYF	TGCGCCAGCAGGTCGACAGGGGGTGCGGAGACCCAGTACTTC
.	TRBV7-2	TRBJ2-2	.	CASSLVTEAGELFF	TGTGCCAGCAGCTTAGTTACGGAGGCCGGGGAGCTGTTTTTT
TRBD2	TRBV7-2	TRBJ2-1	.	CASSRRTSGRSYEQFF	TGTGCCAGCAGCCGGCGGACTAGCGGGAGGTCATATGAGCAGTTCTTC
TRBD1	TRBV27	TRBJ2-7	few	CASSLEGQGRLYF	TGTGCCAGCAGTTTAGAAGGACAGGGCAGGCTGTACTTC
.	TRBV11-3	TRBJ1-2	.	CASSFHSGGYGYTF	TGTGCCAGCAGCTTTCATTCGGGGGGCTATGGCTACACCTTC
.	TRBV18	TRBJ2-5	.	CASSPIRTVQETQYF	TGTGCCAGCTCACCAATTAGGACAGTCCAAGAGACCCAGTACTTC
.	TRBV7-3	TRBJ1-2	.	CASRLPSGILGYTF	TGTGCCAGCAGACTACCCTCCGGTATTCTTGGCTACACCTTC
.	TRBV7-7	TRBJ2-5	.	CASSRPGIETQYF	TGTGCTAGCAGCCGGCCGGGGATCGAGACCCAGTACTTC
.	TRBV11-2	TRBJ2-7	.	CASSFGSFSGEQYF	TGTGCCAGCAGCTTCGGGAGCTTCTCAGGGGAGCAGTACTTC
.	TRBV11-3	TRBJ2-5	.	CASSLEAKETQYF	TGTGCCAGCAGCTTAGAGGCAAAAGAGACCCAGTACTTC
.	TRBV6-5	TRBJ2-4	once	CATKRMKAKNIQYF	TGTGCCACCAAGCGGATGAAAGCCAAAAACATTCAGTACTTC
.	TRBV18	TRBJ2-2	.	CASSPRDTGELFF	TGTGCCAGCTCACCGCGGGACACCGGGGAGCTGTTTTTT
.	TRBV6-5	TRBJ2-7	.	CASSRYSTTSYEQYF	TGTGCCAGCAGTCGTTACTCGACAACATCCTACGAGCAGTACTTC
TRBD2	TRBV5-6	TRBJ2-7	.	CASSSQGTSVTYEQYF	TGTGCCAGCAGCTCCCAGGGGACTAGCGTAACCTACGAGCAGTACTTC
.	TRBV28	TRBJ1-1	.	CASSSRRRGGYTEAFF	TGTGCCAGCAGTTCCCGGCGCAGGGGCGGGTACACTGAAGCTTTCTTT